Listed here are 24 T cell receptor beta chains from one sample, sequenced in a study of T cells in Graves' hyperthyroidism and ophthalmopathy. Regions amplified from RNA transcripts were the TCR beta CDR3 regions. First-round RT-PCR with HTBI primers amplified the TCR CDR3 region. From the multiplex PCR reads, TCRdb called clonotypes with MiXCR, one entry per CDR3 protein. The data contain around 200,000 distinct CDR3 sequences, about a sixth of them singletons. The sample comprised blood. The receptor set was obtained from a man aged 35-49 years with Graves' hyperthyroidism.

In its sample, this clonotype was seen many times. The rearrangement links TRBV29-1 to TRBJ2-6; D is uncertain. This CDR3 comprises 13 residues. V lost 5 bases and J 0 bases, leaving 5 bases between the germline ends. Germline lookup yields CDR1 SQVTM and CDR2 ANQGSEA. CDR3 in DNA: TGCAGCGTTACCCCCTCTGGGGCCAACGTCCTGACTTTC. It translates to CSVTPSGANVLTF.

This clonotype has at least ten counts. The chain links TRBV5-1 to TRBJ2-5; tentatively, D is TRBD1 or TRBD2 (5 bases each). V lost 4 bases to trimming and J lost 5 bases, with 18 bases between them. Germline values: CDR1 SGHRS, CDR2 YFSETQ. This CDR3 contains 15 residues. Here the CDR3 DNA reads TGCGCCAGCAGCGCGAGACCGGGGCTCATGGAGACCCAGTACTTC. Translation gives CASSARPGLMETQYF.

The DNA for the CDR3 is TGCGCCAGCAGCCCCGGGACAGATTTCCTCCAAGAGACCCAGTACTTC. It encodes CASSPGTDFLQETQYF. The V gene is TRBV5-1, the J gene TRBJ2-5; 7 bases align to TRBD1. CDR3 size: 16 residues. The V segment lost 4 bases and the J segment 1 base; nucleotides outside the gene matches: 10. Germline loops: CDR1 SGHRS, CDR2 YFSETQ.

This clonotype occurred a few times. V and J are TRBV7-9 and TRBJ2-2, with D unresolved. The CDR3 consists of 13 residues. Germline V gives CDR1 SEHNR, CDR2 FQNEAQ (reference sequence). Trimming took 5 bases from V and 5 from J, leaving 9 bases between them. The CDR3 DNA reads TGTGCCAGCAGCCCGCCAAAAACCGGGGAGCTGTTTTTT. Translating gives CASSPPKTGELFF. The whole variable domain, filled in from reference TRBV7-9 and TRBJ2-2, reads DTGVSQNPRHKITKRGQNVTFRCDPISEHNRLYWYRQTLGQGPEFLTYFQNEAQLEKSRLLSDRFSAERPKGSFSTLEIQRTEQGDSAMYLCASSPPKTGELFFGEGSRLTVL.

The V call is TRBV25-1, the J call TRBJ2-7; D not resolved. The CDR3 consists of 12 residues. Trimming removed 7 bases from V and 3 bases from J, with 10 bases in between. Germline V lookup: CDR1 MGHDK, CDR2 SYGVNS. In DNA, the CDR3 is TGTGCCAGCAACAGCCTGAACTACGAGCAGTACTTC. Its protein product is CASNSLNYEQYF.

At least ten counts were recorded for this clonotype. This chain links TRBV20-1 with TRBJ2-3, with 10 bases that match TRBD2. CDR1 and CDR2 (germline): DFQATT, SNEGSKA (reference sequence). The CDR3 totals 16 residues. V was pared by 5 bases and J by 6 bases, with 14 bases of the junction left unmatched. The CDR3 is CSAPPSLAGAHDTQYF. CDR3 bases: TGCAGTGCTCCCCCGAGCCTAGCGGGGGCTCATGATACGCAGTATTTT.

This chain links TRBV7-2 with TRBJ1-1; no reliable D call. V dropped 5 bases and J dropped 3 bases, with 10 bases sitting between them. Looked up from germline, CDR1 is SGHTA and CDR2 is FQGNSA. This CDR3 is built from 13 residues. The CDR3 here is CASSRQTDTEAFF. The CDR3 DNA reads as TGTGCCAGCAGCCGCCAAACAGACACTGAAGCTTTCTTT.

There are many counts of this clonotype. The gene calls are TRBV7-8 and TRBJ1-5; 11 positions match TRBD1. The trim removed 2 bases at V and 2 bases at J, leaving 5 bases unmatched. CDR3 size: 17 residues. Germline CDR1 and CDR2: SGHVS and FQNEAQ. The CDR3: CASSLTGQGAGNQPQHF. The CDR3 bases are TGTGCCAGCAGCTTAACCGGACAGGGGGCTGGCAATCAGCCCCAGCATTTT.

This clonotype was counted between two and nine times. The V and J genes are TRBV11-2 and TRBJ2-1; 11 nucleotides line up with TRBD2. V lost 3 bases, J lost 8 bases, and 3 bases stayed unmatched. The CDR3 is 14 residues long. Germline V gene lookup returns CDR1 SGHAT and CDR2 FQNNGV. The CDR3 loop reads CASSLGSGRDEQFF. The CDR3 bases are TGTGCCAGCAGCTTGGGTAGCGGGAGGGATGAGCAGTTCTTC.

At least ten counts were recorded for this clonotype. The chain recombines TRBV20-1 with TRBJ1-2, with D hard to call. V was clipped by 5 bases and J by 3 bases, with 16 bases between them. CDR1 DFQATT and CDR2 SNEGSKA come from the germline V gene (reference sequence). The CDR3 consists of 14 residues. CDR3 DNA sequence: TGCAGTGCTTTCGATCCTGCCCATGACTATGGCTACACCTTC. This gives the protein CSAFDPAHDYGYTF.

At least ten counts were recorded for this clonotype. The rearrangement links TRBV7-2 to TRBJ2-7, with no clear D. V was cut by 1 base and J by 3 bases, with 13 bases left in between. Germline V CDR1 and CDR2: SGHTA, FQGNSA. The CDR3 spans 15 residues. Here the CDR3 DNA reads TGTGCCAGCAGCTTAGTGGGTGGCGGATACTACGAGCAGTACTTC. This codes for CASSLVGGGYYEQYF.

V usage is TRBV5-6 and J usage is TRBJ2-5; D gene uncertain. The V end lost 4 bases, the J end lost 1 base, and 8 bases lay between the germline ends. Germline V gene sequence: CDR1 SGHDT, CDR2 YYEEEE. This CDR3 region has 13 residues. CDR3 coding DNA: TGTGCCAGCAGCCCTCGGGTCCAAGAGACCCAGTACTTC. Amino acids: CASSPRVQETQYF. Looking up the rest from reference TRBV5-6 and TRBJ2-5 gives the full variable domain: DAGVTQSPTHLIKTRGQQVTLRCSPKSGHDTVSWYQQALGQGPQFIFQYYEEEERQRGNFPDRFSGHQFPNYSSELNVNALLLGDSALYLCASSPRVQETQYFGPGTRLLVL.

Details on this clonotype: This may be a read error, as it is one base from a much larger clone. The gene calls are TRBV29-1 and TRBJ2-3, with a tentative D call TRBD1 (7 bases). Germline values: CDR1 SQVTM, CDR2 ANQGSEA. The V gene lost 7 bases and the J gene lost 10 bases, with 15 bases spanning the gap. This CDR3 is built from 11 residues. The CDR3, as DNA: TGCAGCGCCACAGGGGAGGATGCGCAGTATTTT. Amino acids: CSATGEDAQYF.

This rearrangement joins TRBV18 to TRBJ1-3, with D possibly TRBD1 on 5 matching bases. The CDR3 sequence is 15 residues long. With 2 bases removed from V and 0 bases from J, the gap between germline ends came to 8 bases. The germline gives CDR1 KGHSH, CDR2 LQKENI. CDR3 DNA sequence: TGTGCCAGCTCACCAGGGGCAGCCTCTGGAAACACCATATATTTT. Protein: CASSPGAASGNTIYF.

The V gene is TRBV24-1, the J gene TRBJ1-1, with D unclear. The CDR3 is 11 amino acids. Germline V gives CDR1 KGHDR, CDR2 SFDVKD. Trimming cost V 5 bases and J 8 bases, with 8 bases left between them. The CDR3 DNA sequence: TGTGCCACCAGTGGTGCCGGGGAAGCTTTCTTT. Its protein is CATSGAGEAFF.

In its sample, this clonotype was seen a few times. The J gene is TRBJ2-1, the V gene TRBV19; TRBD2 is a possible D gene (5 bases). The germline V gene has CDR1 LNHDA and CDR2 SQIVND (reference sequence). V was clipped by 2 bases and J by 10 bases, with 12 bases between them. The CDR3 runs to 13 residues. This CDR3 reads CASSISVWEEQFF. The CDR3 region has the DNA TGTGCCAGTAGTATATCGGTGTGGGAGGAGCAGTTCTTC.

This clonotype was seen repeatedly, ten times or more. V gene TRBV7-9 combines with J gene TRBJ1-5; D gene ambiguous. Trimming shortened V by 6 bases and J by 3 bases, and 15 bases separated the two germline ends. Germline V gene lookup returns CDR1 SEHNR and CDR2 FQNEAQ (reference sequence). The length of the CDR3 is 15 residues. The CDR3, as DNA: TGTGCCAGCAGTGCGGGCGGAGGCCTCAATCAGCCCCAGCATTTT. As protein: CASSAGGGLNQPQHF.

This clonotype has more than one count but fewer than ten. The rearrangement joins TRBV20-1 to TRBJ2-1, with TRBD1 identical over 9 bases. CDR3 length: 18 amino acids. Germline CDR1 DFQATT, CDR2 SNEGSKA (reference sequence). V shed 3 bases and J 7 bases; nucleotides not matched to a gene: 19. In nucleotides, the CDR3 is TGCAGTGCTAGTTCGGCCTTCCTGGACAGGGGAGGAAGTAATGAGCAGTTCTTC. Translating it yields CSASSAFLDRGGSNEQFF.

V usage is TRBV9 and J usage is TRBJ2-1, with 12 bases identical to TRBD2. Germline V gene lookup returns CDR1 SGDLS and CDR2 YYNGEE. This CDR3 region has 15 residues. V lost 0 bases, J lost 10 bases, and 5 bases stayed unmatched. The CDR3 DNA reads TGTGCCAGCAGCGTAGCGACACTAGCGGGGGGCGAGCAGTTCTTC. Translating gives CASSVATLAGGEQFF. Variable domain in full (rest from reference TRBV9 and TRBJ2-1): DSGVTQTPKHLITATGQRVTLRCSPRSGDLSVYWYQQSLDQGLQFLIQYYNGEERAKGNILERFSAQQFPDLHSELNLSSLELGDSALYFCASSVATLAGGEQFFGPGTRLTVL.

This clonotype was seen a few times. The rearrangement links TRBV18 to TRBJ2-3; D not certain. The CDR3 has 14 amino acids. V was shortened by 0 bases and J by 5 bases, with 9 bases between the two germline ends. Germline CDR1 KGHSH, CDR2 LQKENI. The CDR3 sequence is CASSPPGYLDTQYF. In nucleotides, the CDR3 is TGTGCCAGCTCACCACCGGGCTATCTAGATACGCAGTATTTT.

This clonotype occurred many times. The V call is TRBV2, the J call TRBJ2-5, with TRBD2 matching over 7 bases. The germline V gene has CDR1 SNHLY and CDR2 FYNNEI. The CDR3 is made up of 16 amino acids. Germline trimming cut 4 bases from V and 5 bases from J; bases unmatched to any gene: 13. In nucleotides, the CDR3 is TGTGCCAGCAGTGCAACGACGGGGGGTAGATCGGAGACCCAGTACTTC. Residues: CASSATTGGRSETQYF.

The chain is built from TRBV6-1 and TRBJ1-6; 8 bases fit TRBD1. The CDR3 totals 15 residues. Germline assignment: CDR1 MNHNS and CDR2 SASEGT. J gave up 7 bases and V 10 bases, and 12 bases lay outside the gene matches. The CDR3 reads CATYPGQGRNSPLHF. The DNA for the CDR3 is TGTGCCACCTACCCCGGACAGGGTCGGAATTCACCCCTCCACTTT.

This clonotype has a handful of counts. The chain combines TRBV4-3 with TRBJ1-3; D uncertain. The CDR3 spans 16 residues. V lost 4 bases and J 2 bases, leaving 15 bases between the germline ends. Germline V gene lookup returns CDR1 LGHNA and CDR2 YSLEER. The CDR3 reads CASSPQLRLPGNTIYF. CDR3 in DNA: TGCGCCAGCAGCCCGCAGCTCAGACTCCCTGGAAACACCATATATTTT.

Ten or more counts support this clonotype. The CDR3 protein is CASRGTENQPQHF. The CDR3, as DNA: TGTGCCAGCAGGGGGACTGAAAATCAGCCCCAGCATTTT. The chain joins TRBV2 to TRBJ1-5; the D gene is possibly TRBD1 (5 bases). The CDR3 is 13 residues long. The germline CDR1 and CDR2 sequences are SNHLY and FYNNEI. Trimming removed 6 bases at V and 4 bases at J, with 10 bases between.